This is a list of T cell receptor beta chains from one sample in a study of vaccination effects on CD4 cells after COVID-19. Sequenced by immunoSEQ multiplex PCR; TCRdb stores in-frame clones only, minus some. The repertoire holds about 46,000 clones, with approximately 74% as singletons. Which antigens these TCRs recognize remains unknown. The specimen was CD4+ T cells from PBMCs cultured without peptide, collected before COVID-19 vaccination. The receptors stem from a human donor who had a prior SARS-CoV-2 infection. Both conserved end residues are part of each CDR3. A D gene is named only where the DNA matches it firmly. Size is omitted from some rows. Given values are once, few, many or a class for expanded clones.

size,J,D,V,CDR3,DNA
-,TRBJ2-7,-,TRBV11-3,CASSAGETYEQYF,TGTGCCAGCAGCGCAGGGGAGACCTACGAGCAGTACTTC
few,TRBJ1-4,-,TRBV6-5,CASSLDVSVEKLFF,TGTGCCAGCAGTTTGGACGTCTCGGTTGAAAAACTGTTTTTT
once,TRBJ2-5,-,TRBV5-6,CASSLGEWGETQYF,TGTGCCAGCAGCTTGGGGGAGTGGGGGGAGACCCAGTACTTC
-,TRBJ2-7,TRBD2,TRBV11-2,CASKIRDYAYEQYF,TGTGCCAGCAAGATACGGGACTACGCCTACGAGCAGTACTTC
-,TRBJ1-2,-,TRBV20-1,CSASRPSYGYTF,TGCAGTGCTAGTAGACCGAGCTATGGCTACACCTTC
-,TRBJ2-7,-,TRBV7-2,CASSSNYIVGEQYF,TGTGCCAGCAGCTCAAACTACATCGTTGGGGAGCAGTACTTC
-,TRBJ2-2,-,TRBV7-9,CASSRGTIANTGELFF,TGTGCCAGCAGCCGCGGGACAATCGCGAACACCGGGGAGCTGTTTTTT
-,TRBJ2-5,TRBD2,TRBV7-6,CASSWGGQETQYF,TGTGCCAGCAGCTGGGGAGGGCAAGAGACCCAGTACTTC
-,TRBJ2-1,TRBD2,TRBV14,CASSHGTSGYNEQFF,TGTGCCAGCAGCCACGGGACTAGCGGATACAATGAGCAGTTCTTC
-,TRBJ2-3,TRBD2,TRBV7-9,CASSRSGTTTDTQYF,TGTGCCAGCAGCCGTAGCGGGACCACCACAGATACGCAGTATTTT
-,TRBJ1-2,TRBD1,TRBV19,CASRDRSAIGGYTF,TGTGCCAGTAGGGACAGGTCGGCTATCGGGGGCTACACCTTC
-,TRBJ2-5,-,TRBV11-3,CASSLGAAQETQYF,TGTGCCAGCAGCTTAGGGGCAGCCCAAGAGACCCAGTACTTC
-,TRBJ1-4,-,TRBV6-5,CASKNEKLFF,TGTGCCAGCAAGAATGAAAAACTGTTTTTT
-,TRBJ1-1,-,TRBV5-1,CASSFGHTRGTEAFF,TGCGCCAGCAGCTTTGGGCACACCCGTGGCACTGAAGCTTTCTTT
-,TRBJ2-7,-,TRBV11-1,CASSLSRDRREYF,TGTGCCAGCAGCTTATCGCGGGACAGAAGAGAGTACTTC
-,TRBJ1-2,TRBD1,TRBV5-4,CASSLDPGGSGYTF,TGTGCCAGCAGCTTGGACCCAGGGGGTAGCGGCTACACCTTC
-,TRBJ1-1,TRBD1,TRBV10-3,CAISEPDRADTEAFF,TGTGCCATCAGTGAGCCGGACAGGGCGGACACTGAAGCTTTCTTT
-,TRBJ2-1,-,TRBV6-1,CASSEGRTVHQNNEQFF,TGTGCCAGCAGTGAGGGACGGACAGTCCATCAAAACAATGAGCAGTTCTTC
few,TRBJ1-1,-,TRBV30,CAWQPNTEAFF,TGTGCCTGGCAGCCGAACACTGAAGCTTTCTTT
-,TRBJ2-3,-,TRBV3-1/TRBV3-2,CASSPGGSTQYF,TGTGCCAGCAGCCCTGGGGGGTCTACGCAGTATTTT
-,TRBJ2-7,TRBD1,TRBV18,CASSSRTGSYEQYF,TGTGCCAGCTCATCACGGACAGGGTCCTACGAGCAGTACTTC
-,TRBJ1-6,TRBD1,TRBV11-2,CASKTNYRGHNSPLHF,TGTGCCAGCAAAACAAACTACAGGGGGCACAATTCACCCCTCCACTTT
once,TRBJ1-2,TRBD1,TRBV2,CASSMGQGYGYTF,TGTGCCAGCAGTATGGGACAGGGTTATGGCTACACCTTC
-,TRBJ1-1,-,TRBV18,CAGTIMGNTEAFF,TGTGCCGGGACCATTATGGGCAACACTGAAGCTTTCTTT
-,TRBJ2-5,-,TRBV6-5,CASRHQETQYF,TGTGCCAGCAGGCACCAAGAGACCCAGTACTTC
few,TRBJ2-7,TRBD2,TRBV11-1,CASSTASGRAYEQYF,TGTGCCAGCAGCACAGCTAGCGGGAGGGCCTACGAGCAGTACTTC
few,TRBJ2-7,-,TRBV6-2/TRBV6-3,CASSYPLPGRRRNYEQYF,TGTGCCAGCAGTTACCCCCTCCCCGGGAGACGACGGAACTACGAGCAGTACTTC
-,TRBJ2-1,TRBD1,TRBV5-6,CASSRLYQGAQAFNEQFF,TGTGCCAGCAGCCGTTTGTACCAGGGGGCTCAGGCCTTTAATGAGCAGTTCTTC
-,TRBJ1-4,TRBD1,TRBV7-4,CASSSHRGLNEKLFF,TGTGCCAGCAGCTCACACAGGGGACTTAATGAAAAACTGTTTTTT
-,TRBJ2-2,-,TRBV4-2,CASSQGANTGELFF,TGTGCCAGCAGCCAGGGAGCGAACACCGGGGAGCTGTTTTTT
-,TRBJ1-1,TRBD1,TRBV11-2,CASSLDRGKGTEAFF,TGTGCCAGCAGCTTAGACAGGGGGAAGGGAACTGAAGCTTTCTTT
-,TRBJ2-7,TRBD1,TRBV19,CASSTGQGVYEQYF,TGTGCCAGTAGTACTGGACAGGGGGTTTACGAGCAGTACTTC
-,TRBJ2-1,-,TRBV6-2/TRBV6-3,CASSYVRLPSQRSYNEQFF,TGTGCCAGCAGTTACGTACGACTACCCAGTCAACGCTCCTACAATGAGCAGTTCTTC
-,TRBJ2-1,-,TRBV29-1,CSVRGTLQNNEQFF,TGCAGCGTGAGGGGTACTCTGCAAAACAATGAGCAGTTCTTC
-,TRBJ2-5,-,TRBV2,CASSRDTEETQYF,TGTGCCAGCAGTCGGGACACTGAAGAGACCCAGTACTTC
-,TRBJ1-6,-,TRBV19,CASSLRVRGSSPLHF,TGTGCCAGTAGTCTCCGGGTTCGGGGAAGTTCACCCCTCCACTTT
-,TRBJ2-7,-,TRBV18,CASSPPSGELYEQYF,TGTGCCAGCTCACCACCTAGCGGAGAACTGTACGAGCAGTACTTC
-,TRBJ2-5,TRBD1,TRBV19,CASSITLDRAKFVQETQYF,TGTGCCAGTAGTATAACCCTCGACAGGGCGAAATTTGTTCAAGAGACCCAGTACTTC
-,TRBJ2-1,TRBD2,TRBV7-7,CASSFSGGAPYNEQFF,TGTGCTAGCAGCTTCAGCGGGGGGGCCCCCTACAATGAGCAGTTCTTC
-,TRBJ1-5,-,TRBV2,CASSGGSGNQPQHF,TGTGCCAGCAGTGGAGGGTCCGGCAATCAGCCCCAGCATTTT
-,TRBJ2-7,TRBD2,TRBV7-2,CASSLEVAGASEQYF,TGTGCCAGCAGCTTAGAAGTAGCGGGAGCATCCGAGCAGTACTTC
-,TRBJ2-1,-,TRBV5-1,CASSSPAGVSYNEQFF,TGCGCCAGCAGTTCCCCTGCCGGGGTCTCCTACAATGAGCAGTTCTTC
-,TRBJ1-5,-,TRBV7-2,CATGKVPGQPQHF,TGTGCCACGGGTAAAGTGCCGGGCCAGCCCCAGCATTTT
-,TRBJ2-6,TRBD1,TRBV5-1,CASSQRTGDTSGANVLTF,TGCGCCAGCAGCCAACGGACAGGGGACACGTCTGGGGCCAACGTCCTGACTTTC
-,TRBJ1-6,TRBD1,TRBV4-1,CASSQATHWDRNNSPLHF,TGCGCCAGCAGCCAAGCCACCCACTGGGACAGAAATAATTCACCCCTCCACTTT
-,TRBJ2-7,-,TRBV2,CASSESSRRSEQYF,TGTGCCAGCAGTGAATCCAGCCGTCGCTCCGAGCAGTACTTC
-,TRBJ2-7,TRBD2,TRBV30,CAWSAGLATYEQYF,TGTGCCTGGAGTGCCGGACTAGCAACATACGAGCAGTACTTC
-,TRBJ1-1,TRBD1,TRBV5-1,CASSPRDRDTEAFF,TGCGCCAGCAGCCCCCGGGACAGGGATACTGAAGCTTTCTTT
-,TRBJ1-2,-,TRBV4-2,CASSTLQPGEGYGYTF,TGTGCCAGCAGCACCCTACAGCCGGGGGAGGGCTATGGCTACACCTTC
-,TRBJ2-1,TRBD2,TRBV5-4,CASSSTSGSIDEQFF,TGTGCCAGCAGCTCTACTAGCGGGAGTATCGATGAGCAGTTCTTC
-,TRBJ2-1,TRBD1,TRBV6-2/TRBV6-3,CASSPTGEGEQFF,TGTGCCAGCAGTCCGACAGGGGAAGGTGAGCAGTTCTTC
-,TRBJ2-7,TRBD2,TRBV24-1,CATSVKPSGFRSYEQYF,TGTGCCACCAGTGTTAAGCCTAGCGGATTCCGCTCCTACGAGCAGTACTTC
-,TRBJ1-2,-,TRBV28,CASSLTEGGYTF,TGTGCCAGCAGTTTAACTGAAGGTGGCTACACCTTC
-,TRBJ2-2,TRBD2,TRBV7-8,CASSSRRLAGGPRTGELFF,TGTGCCAGCAGCAGCCGGCGGCTAGCGGGAGGGCCGAGGACCGGGGAGCTGTTTTTT
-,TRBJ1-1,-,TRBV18,CASSPNRATNTEAFF,TGTGCCAGCTCACCTAACAGGGCTACGAACACTGAAGCTTTCTTT
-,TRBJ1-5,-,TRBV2,CASSEAGAANQPQHF,TGTGCCAGCAGTGAAGCTGGGGCCGCTAATCAGCCCCAGCATTTT
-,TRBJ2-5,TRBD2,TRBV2,CASSEQSSGSWETQYF,TGTGCCAGCAGTGAACAAAGTAGCGGGAGTTGGGAGACCCAGTACTTC
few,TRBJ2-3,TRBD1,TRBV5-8,CASSFNDDRAADTQYF,TGTGCCAGCAGCTTCAATGACGACAGGGCGGCAGATACGCAGTATTTT
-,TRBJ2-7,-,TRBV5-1,CASSLRQGRNEQYF,TGCGCCAGCAGCTTGCGCCAGGGTCGAAACGAGCAGTACTTC
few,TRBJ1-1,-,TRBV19,CASSIVAGTEAFF,TGTGCCAGTAGTATAGTGGCGGGAACTGAAGCTTTCTTT